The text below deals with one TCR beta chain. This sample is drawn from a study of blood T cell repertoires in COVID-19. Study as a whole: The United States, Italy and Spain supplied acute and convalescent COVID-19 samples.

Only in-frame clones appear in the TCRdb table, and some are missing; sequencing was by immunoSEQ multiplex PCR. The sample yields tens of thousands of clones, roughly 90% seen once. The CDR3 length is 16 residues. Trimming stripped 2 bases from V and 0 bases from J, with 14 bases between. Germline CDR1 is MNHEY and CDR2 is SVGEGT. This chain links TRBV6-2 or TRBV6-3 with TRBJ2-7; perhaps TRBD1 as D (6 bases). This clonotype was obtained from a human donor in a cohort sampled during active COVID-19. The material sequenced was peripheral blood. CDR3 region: CASSYGFDRSSYEQYF. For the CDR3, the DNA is TGTGCCAGCAGTTACGGGTTCGACAGGAGCTCCTACGAGCAGTACTTC.